The 30 T cell receptor beta chains presented below share a single source sample, sequenced in a study of blood T cells in healthy people across ages. Sample-barcoded 5' priming and a J-beta primer mix drove a second PCR of roughly 6 to 12 cycles. MiXCR, applied by TCRdb to the 5' RACE reads, yields one record per CDR3 protein. The sample carries 700,000 or so distinct CDR3 sequences, 22% recorded once. The sequenced material came from blood. The source is an older man in good health.

The rearrangement uses TRBV9 and TRBJ1-2; the D gene is possibly TRBD1 (5 bases). CDR1 SGDLS and CDR2 YYNGEE come from the germline V gene. Deletions cut 0 bases from V and 2 bases from J, with 14 bases between. The CDR3 has 16 amino acids. The CDR3 DNA sequence: TGTGCCAGCAGCGTAGGGGGCCTAAACTCGAACTATGGCTACACCTTC. This gives the protein CASSVGGLNSNYGYTF.

With respect to this clonotype: This may be a read error: a much more frequent sequence differs by one nucleotide. The chain uses TRBV29-1 and TRBJ1-1, with D possibly matching TRBD1 (6 bases). The CDR3 sequence is 16 residues long. The V end lost 0 bases, the J end lost 6 bases, and 20 bases lay between the germline ends. Germline V gives CDR1 SQVTM, CDR2 ANQGSEA. The CDR3 region has the DNA TGCAGCGTTGAAGATGCATTTTACAAGGGGGTGGCTGAAGCTTTCTTT. Encoded protein: CSVEDAFYKGVAEAFF.

The sample holds a few counts of this clonotype. V usage is TRBV5-1 and J usage is TRBJ2-5; a weak D match, TRBD1 (6 bases). CDR3 size: 16 residues. Germline CDR1 is SGHRS and CDR2 is YFSETQ. V gave up 1 base and J gave up 2 bases, with 15 bases separating them. The CDR3 coding sequence is TGCGCCAGCAGCTTGTCTCCAGGGGTAATTCAAGAGACCCAGTACTTC. It encodes CASSLSPGVIQETQYF.

The rearrangement uses TRBV20-1 and TRBJ2-7; 9 nucleotides agree with TRBD1. Per germline, CDR1 DFQATT and CDR2 SNEGSKA (reference sequence). The CDR3 has 14 residues. The junction had 4 bases not matched to a gene; V was cut back by 0 bases and J by 4 bases. The CDR3 sequence is CSAREGQGFYEQYF. CDR3 in DNA: TGCAGTGCTAGAGAGGGACAGGGTTTTTACGAGCAGTACTTC.

This clonotype appeared a single time. The chain has TRBV28 and TRBJ2-5; D may be TRBD1 (7 bases). The better agreement between TRBJ2-1 and the DNA end casts doubt on the J call. Germline-derived CDR1 and CDR2 are MDHEN and SYDVKM. The CDR3 consists of 14 residues. CDR3 DNA: TGTGCCAGCAGTCCCCCGACAGGGAGGAGTGAGCAGTTCTTC. The encoded protein is CASSPPTGRSEQFF.

V usage is TRBV11-2 and J usage is TRBJ2-1, with D perhaps TRBD2 (6 bases). V was shortened by 1 base and J by 9 bases, with 19 bases between the two germline ends. This CDR3 contains 16 residues. From germline, CDR1 is SGHAT and CDR2 FQNNGV. CDR3 coding DNA: TGTGCCAGCAGCTTAGGGCTGGCGGGGAAGTATCGTGAGCAGTTCTTC. It encodes CASSLGLAGKYREQFF.

This clonotype was detected a few times. Relative to the germline gene, one junction end is altered; a read error may explain this. CDR3 in amino acids: CASSLATGSYNEQFF. The DNA for the CDR3 is TGTGCCAGCAGCTTAGCGACGGGCTCCTACAATGAGCAGTTCTTC. This chain links TRBV5-1 with TRBJ2-1; maybe TRBD2 (5 bases). From germline, CDR1 is SGHRS and CDR2 YFSETQ. The CDR3 has 15 residues.

This clonotype has more than one count but fewer than ten. This rearrangement joins TRBV7-8 to TRBJ2-5; D gene unclear. The J call is in doubt because the DNA end fits TRBJ2-1 better. The CDR3 loop spans 12 amino acids. The germline V gene has CDR1 SGHVS and CDR2 FQNEAQ. CDR3 coding DNA: TGTGCCAGCAGCTCAAGATACGGGGAGCAGTTCTTC. It translates to CASSSRYGEQFF.

This chain joins TRBV20-1 and TRBJ2-5, with 8 bases fitting TRBD2. CDR1 and CDR2 (germline): DFQATT, SNEGSKA (reference sequence). V lost 3 bases, J lost 4 bases, and 4 bases stayed unmatched. This CDR3 is 13 amino acids long. This CDR3 reads CSARWAGGETQYF. Here the CDR3 DNA reads TGCAGTGCTAGGTGGGCGGGGGGAGAGACCCAGTACTTC.

The chain employs TRBV6-1 and TRBJ2-5, with D perhaps TRBD1 (5 bases). Between the trimmed V and J ends, which lost 0 bases and 9 bases, there was a span of 14 bases. CDR1 is MNHNS, CDR2 SASEGT, per germline. The CDR3 contains 14 residues. The CDR3 is CASSEATVQWAQYF. CDR3 bases: TGTGCCAGCAGTGAAGCGACAGTCCAGTGGGCCCAGTACTTC.

This clonotype was observed a handful of times. CDR3 nucleotide sequence: TGTGCCATCACTTCTAGCGGGAGCTTGAACACCGGGGAGCTGTTTTTT. Its translation is CAITSSGSLNTGELFF. This chain uses TRBV10-3 with TRBJ2-2; 10 bases are shared with TRBD2. CDR3 length equals 16 residues. Germline V gene data show CDR1 as ENHRY and CDR2 as SYGVKD. J gave up 1 base and V 7 bases, and 6 bases lay outside the gene matches.

The rearrangement joins TRBV7-9 to TRBJ2-3; D not certain. Germline V gene lookup returns CDR1 SEHNR and CDR2 FQNEAQ (reference sequence). The CDR3 totals 14 residues. V was clipped by 2 bases and J by 3 bases, with 9 bases between them. CDR3 protein: CASSLLGLTDTQYF. CDR3 DNA: TGTGCCAGCAGCTTACTCGGCCTAACAGATACGCAGTATTTT.

Many counts were recorded for this clonotype. The V call is TRBV7-9, the J call TRBJ2-4; D is uncertain. This CDR3 spans 12 amino acids. Trimming cost V 7 bases and J 5 bases, with 9 bases left between them. CDR1 and CDR2 from the germline V gene are SEHNR and FQNEAQ (reference sequence). CDR3 bases: TGTGCCAGCACCCTCCAGCAAAACATTCAGTACTTC. Protein: CASTLQQNIQYF.

This clonotype was detected only a few times. This chain joins TRBV12-3 or TRBV12-4 and TRBJ1-6; unclear D gene. V was cut by 2 bases and J by 7 bases, with 9 bases left in between. The CDR3 is made up of 14 amino acids. CDR3 protein: CASSLNSFNSPLHF. The CDR3 DNA reads TGTGCCAGCAGTTTAAACTCATTCAATTCACCCCTCCACTTT.

The V gene is TRBV20-1, the J gene TRBJ2-1; 11 nucleotides match TRBD2. Germline V gives CDR1 DFQATT, CDR2 SNEGSKA (reference sequence). The V and J ends lost 7 bases and 5 bases, in that order; junction bases with no gene match: 7. The CDR3 runs 14 residues. The CDR3 loop reads CSGLAGGHNNEQFF. The CDR3 DNA sequence: TGCAGTGGGCTAGCGGGGGGCCACAACAATGAGCAGTTCTTC.

This clonotype was found a few times. The chain has TRBV6-6 and TRBJ1-4, with 8 bases fitting TRBD1. This CDR3 region has 16 residues. The V segment lost 6 bases and the J segment 0 bases; nucleotides outside the gene matches: 6. Germline V gene sequence: CDR1 MNHNY, CDR2 SVGAGI (reference sequence). The CDR3 region has the DNA TGTGCCAGCAGCCAGGGGGCAGGAGCAACTAATGAAAAACTGTTTTTT. Its translation: CASSQGAGATNEKLFF.

V usage is TRBV5-1 and J usage is TRBJ1-2, with D perhaps TRBD1 (6 bases). Germline V CDR1 and CDR2: SGHRS, YFSETQ. This CDR3 region has 15 residues. V dropped 5 bases and J dropped 0 bases, with 14 bases sitting between them. CDR3 DNA: TGCGCCAGCAGTTTTACAGGGCTATCTAACTATGGCTACACCTTC. Its translation is CASSFTGLSNYGYTF.

This clonotype was found a few times. The chain recombines TRBV12-3 or TRBV12-4 with TRBJ2-2; a weak D match, TRBD2 (6 bases). CDR3 size: 14 residues. V was cut by 10 bases and J by 2 bases, with 14 bases left in between. CDR3 residues: CATSLGLNTGELFF. CDR3 coding DNA: TGTGCCACGTCTTTGGGACTTAACACCGGGGAGCTGTTTTTT.

This chain links TRBV5-5 with TRBJ1-2; D is unclear. Deletions cut 2 bases from V and 0 bases from J, with 8 bases between. Germline CDR1 reads SGHKS; CDR2 reads YYEKEE (reference sequence). This CDR3 has 14 amino acids. The CDR3 nucleotides read TGTGCCAGCAGCTTAGGGCTGACTAACTATGGCTACACCTTC. Its translation: CASSLGLTNYGYTF. The full variable domain, its missing parts supplied by reference TRBV5-5 and TRBJ1-2, is DAGVTQSPTHLIKTRGQQVTLRCSPISGHKSVSWYQQVLGQGPQFIFQYYEKEERGRGNFPDRFSARQFPNYSSELNVNALLLGDSALYLCASSLGLTNYGYTFGSGTRLTVV.

This clonotype came up a few times. This chain uses TRBV28 with TRBJ1-4; TRBD1 might be the D (5 bases). Between the trimmed V and J ends, which lost 5 bases and 4 bases, there was a span of 14 bases. The CDR3 consists of 15 residues. Germline values: CDR1 MDHEN, CDR2 SYDVKM. CDR3 region: CASSVSGLVNEKLFF. CDR3 in DNA: TGTGCCAGCAGTGTCTCAGGGTTGGTTAATGAAAAACTGTTTTTT.

CDR3 region: CASSPPQSALAKNIQYF. The DNA of the CDR3 is TGTGCCAGCTCACCACCTCAAAGCGCTCTAGCCAAAAACATTCAGTACTTC. The gene calls are TRBV18 and TRBJ2-4; D gene ambiguous. In germline, CDR1 is KGHSH, CDR2 LQKENI. V was shortened by 0 bases and J by 0 bases, with 12 bases between the two germline ends. CDR3 length: 17 residues.

This rearrangement joins TRBV4-2 to TRBJ2-3, with D hard to call. Between the trimmed V and J ends, which lost 0 bases and 12 bases, there was a span of 10 bases. CDR3 size: 12 residues. CDR1 is LGHNA and CDR2 is YNFKEQ in the germline V gene. The CDR3, as DNA: TGTGCCAGCAGCCAAGATGGGCCATTACAGTATTTT. Translated, it gives CASSQDGPLQYF.

This clonotype was detected a few times. The chain has TRBV24-1 and TRBJ2-7; 8 positions match TRBD2. Germline V gives CDR1 KGHDR, CDR2 SFDVKD. This CDR3 is built from 17 residues. With 3 bases clipped from V and 0 bases from J, the junction kept 9 bases outside the gene matches. The CDR3 protein is CATSDPTPRGASYEQYF. In DNA, the CDR3 is TGTGCCACCAGTGATCCCACCCCGCGGGGGGCCTCCTACGAGCAGTACTTC.

The rearrangement uses TRBV2 and TRBJ2-5; D may be TRBD1 (5 bases). Germline CDR1 and CDR2: SNHLY and FYNNEI. CDR3 length: 12 amino acids. V lost 1 base and J 11 bases, leaving 11 bases between the germline ends. CDR3 nucleotide sequence: TGTGCCAGCAGTGAAGGGGTGAAGGGGCAGTACTTC. It codes for CASSEGVKGQYF. Together with reference TRBV2 and TRBJ2-5, the CDR3 gives the full variable domain: EPEVTQTPSHQVTQMGQEVILRCVPISNHLYFYWYRQILGQKVEFLVSFYNNEISEKSEIFDDQFSVERPDGSNFTLKIRSTKLEDSAMYFCASSEGVKGQYFGPGTRLLVL.

This clonotype came up a few times. The J gene is TRBJ2-7, the V gene TRBV12-3 or TRBV12-4, with 10 bases fitting TRBD2. The last part of the DNA fits TRBJ2-5 better; the J call may be wrong. This CDR3 is 17 amino acids long. In DNA form, the CDR3 reads TGTGCCAGCAGCCCTAGCGGGAGCAATCTTAAAAGGGAGACCCAGTACTTC. This translates into CASSPSGSNLKRETQYF.

This clonotype was counted only a few times. V and J are TRBV3-1 and TRBJ1-3; possible D gene TRBD1, 5 bases. The CDR3 loop spans 18 amino acids. Germline V gene sequence: CDR1 LGHDT, CDR2 YNNKEL (reference sequence). V dropped 3 bases and J dropped 1 base, with 19 bases sitting between them. As DNA, the CDR3 is TGTGCCAGCAGCCATTACGGGGCAGCTTTTTCTTCTGGAAACACCATATATTTT. It yields the protein CASSHYGAAFSSGNTIYF.

The chain is built from TRBV18 and TRBJ2-5, with a tentative D call TRBD2 (5 bases). CDR1 is KGHSH, CDR2 LQKENI, per germline. V lost 8 bases and J lost 2, with 12 bases in between. CDR3 length: 13 amino acids. CDR3 amino acids: CASRAGIQETQYF. The CDR3 DNA sequence: TGTGCCAGCCGTGCCGGGATACAAGAGACCCAGTACTTC. Drawing the rest from reference TRBV18 and TRBJ2-5, the complete variable domain is NAGVMQNPRHLVRRRGQEARLRCSPMKGHSHVYWYRQLPEEGLKFMVYLQKENIIDESGMPKERFSAEFPKEGPSILRIQQVVRGDSAAYFCASRAGIQETQYFGPGTRLLVL.

The rearrangement joins TRBV11-2 to TRBJ2-5; D is undetermined. V lost 1 base and J lost 3, with 15 bases in between. The germline V gene has CDR1 SGHAT and CDR2 FQNNGV. This CDR3 contains 16 residues. The CDR3 here is CASSLGAEPAEETQYF. The CDR3 region has the DNA TGTGCCAGCAGCTTAGGGGCCGAACCAGCCGAAGAGACCCAGTACTTC.

The rearrangement joins TRBV6-1 to TRBJ2-7; 7 bases are shared with TRBD2. This CDR3 spans 16 amino acids. Germline loops: CDR1 MNHNS, CDR2 SASEGT. With V trimmed by 4 bases and J by 3 bases, 12 bases remained unmatched. The chain's CDR3 is CASSGSQGLVGYEQYV. In DNA, the CDR3 is TGTGCCAGCAGTGGCTCCCAAGGACTAGTAGGCTACGAGCAGTACGTC.

This clonotype came up a few times. This sequence joins TRBV5-5 and TRBJ1-4; no definite D call. The CDR3 is 14 residues long. The V and J ends lost 4 bases and 5 bases respectively, with 12 bases between them. Germline assignment: CDR1 SGHKS and CDR2 YYEKEE (reference sequence). The CDR3 region is CASSPPPSNEKLFF. CDR3 DNA sequence: TGTGCCAGCAGCCCCCCTCCTAGCAATGAAAAACTGTTTTTT.